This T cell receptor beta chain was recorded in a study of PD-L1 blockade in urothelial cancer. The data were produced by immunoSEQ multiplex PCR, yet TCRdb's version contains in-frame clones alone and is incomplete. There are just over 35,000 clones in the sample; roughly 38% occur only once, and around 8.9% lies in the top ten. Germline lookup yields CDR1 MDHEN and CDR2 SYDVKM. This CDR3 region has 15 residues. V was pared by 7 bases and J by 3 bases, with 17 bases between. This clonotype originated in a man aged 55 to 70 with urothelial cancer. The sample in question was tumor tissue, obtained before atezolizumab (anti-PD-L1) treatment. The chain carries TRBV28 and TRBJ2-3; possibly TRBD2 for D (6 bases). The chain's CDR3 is CASTREEGRTDTQYF. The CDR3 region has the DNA TGTGCCAGCACCAGGGAGGAGGGCCGTACAGATACGCAGTATTTT.